These 16 T cell receptor beta chains came from one sample sequenced in a study of Tregs in tolerant kidney transplant recipients. Mixed chimerism was transient after nonmyeloablative marrow transplants from related graft donors. Using immunoSEQ multiplex PCR, the repertoire was profiled, and TCRdb retains in-frame clones only, with some absent. Here the sample spans 74,000 or so clones, roughly nine tenths being singletons. Sequenced material: CD4+ T cells from blood (PBMCs), taken 24 months after the transplant. These receptors were obtained from a human patient who received a combined kidney and bone marrow transplant. A share of the T cells may be of graft donor origin.

V usage is TRBV10-3 and J usage is TRBJ2-6, with a possible D match to TRBD1 (5 bases). The CDR3 runs 16 residues. Germline V CDR1 and CDR2: ENHRY, SYGVKD. V lost 6 bases to trimming and J lost 0 bases, with 12 bases between them. CDR3: CAISQGHPSGANVLTF. The CDR3 bases are TGTGCCATCAGCCAAGGACACCCCTCTGGGGCCAACGTCCTGACTTTC.

V usage is TRBV27 and J usage is TRBJ2-1, with 11 bases matching TRBD2. The J segment lost 3 bases and the V segment lost 11 bases, leaving 15 bases of the junction unmatched. Germline loops: CDR1 MNHEY, CDR2 SMNVEV (reference sequence). This CDR3 is 17 amino acids long. CDR3 DNA: TGTGCCGCAGCAACTAGCGGGAGAAAGTGGGTCTACAATGAGCAGTTCTTC. This gives the protein CAAATSGRKWVYNEQFF.

This clone has a single count. V is TRBV7-2 and J is TRBJ2-1; TRBD1 matches at 7 bases. J gave up 6 bases and V 6 bases, and 8 bases lay outside the gene matches. CDR3 length: 14 residues. The V gene's germline CDR1 is SGHTA and CDR2 FQGNSA. The CDR3 region has the DNA TGTGCCAGCAGACTAGGGGGCAAAGGCAATGAGCAGTTCTTC. It yields the protein CASRLGGKGNEQFF.

The chain joins TRBV9 to TRBJ1-3; D is ambiguous. Between the trimmed V and J ends, which lost 3 bases and 3 bases, there was a span of 7 bases. CDR1 and CDR2 (germline): SGDLS, YYNGEE. CDR3 length: 13 amino acids. CDR3 amino acids: CASSAAGGNTIYF. CDR3 nucleotide sequence: TGTGCCAGCAGCGCAGCGGGTGGAAACACCATATATTTT. Using reference TRBV9 and TRBJ1-3 for the parts outside the CDR3, the full variable domain is DSGVTQTPKHLITATGQRVTLRCSPRSGDLSVYWYQQSLDQGLQFLIQYYNGEERAKGNILERFSAQQFPDLHSELNLSSLELGDSALYFCASSAAGGNTIYFGEGSWLTVV.

V gene TRBV6-5 combines with J gene TRBJ2-7, with 7 nucleotides matching TRBD1. The CDR3 is 14 residues long. V lost 5 bases, J lost 2 bases, and 6 bases stayed unmatched. In germline, CDR1 is MNHEY, CDR2 SVGAGI. The CDR3 DNA sequence: TGTGCCAGCAGTGCCCGACAGGGTACCTACGAGCAGTACTTC. Encoded protein: CASSARQGTYEQYF.

This clone was found once. This rearrangement joins TRBV19 to TRBJ2-6; D possibly corresponds to TRBD2 (5 bases). This CDR3 comprises 17 residues. V shed 5 bases and J shed 2 bases, with 16 bases lying between them. Per the germline V gene, CDR1 is LNHDA and CDR2 is SQIVND (reference sequence). Written as DNA, the CDR3 is TGTGCCAGTAGTGAGGTACTAGGAAAACCTGGGGCCAACGTCCTGACTTTC. It specifies CASSEVLGKPGANVLTF. The full variable domain, with the rest looked up from reference TRBV19 and TRBJ2-6, is DGGITQSPKYLFRKEGQNVTLSCEQNLNHDAMYWYRQDPGQGLRLIYYSQIVNDFQKGDIAEGYSVSREKKESFPLTVTSAQKNPTAFYLCASSEVLGKPGANVLTFGAGSRLTVL.

This clone was seen only once. This chain links TRBV11-2 with TRBJ2-3; perhaps TRBD2 as D (6 bases). Deletions cut 1 base from V and 1 base from J, with 6 bases between. CDR3 size: 14 residues. Germline CDR1 and CDR2: SGHAT and FQNNGV. CDR3 in amino acids: CASSLGGGTDTQYF. CDR3 coding DNA: TGTGCCAGCAGCTTAGGCGGGGGCACAGATACGCAGTATTTT.

This chain connects TRBV5-1 to TRBJ2-7; 8 nucleotides line up with TRBD2. The germline CDR1 and CDR2 sequences are SGHRS and YFSETQ. The CDR3 loop spans 18 amino acids. V lost 0 bases and J lost 4; bases outside the gene matches: 15. The CDR3 region has the DNA TGCGCCAGCAGCTTGGTAGGTAGCGGGGCAACATCCCCATACGAGCAGTACTTC. Translating gives CASSLVGSGATSPYEQYF.

The chain joins TRBV18 to TRBJ2-3, with 11 bases aligning to TRBD2. The germline CDR1 and CDR2 sequences are KGHSH and LQKENI. The ends lost 3 bases at V and 10 bases at J; junction bases unmatched: 9. There are 15 residues in the CDR3. CDR3 protein: CASSPGSGRALAQYF. For the CDR3, the DNA is TGTGCCAGCTCACCGGGTAGCGGGAGGGCCTTAGCGCAGTATTTT. Supplemented by reference TRBV18 and TRBJ2-3, the full variable domain reads NAGVMQNPRHLVRRRGQEARLRCSPMKGHSHVYWYRQLPEEGLKFMVYLQKENIIDESGMPKERFSAEFPKEGPSILRIQQVVRGDSAAYFCASSPGSGRALAQYFGPGTRLTVL.

The genes are TRBV7-2 and TRBJ2-1; 10 nucleotides align to TRBD2. The CDR3 loop spans 14 amino acids. Germline values: CDR1 SGHTA, CDR2 FQGNSA. V lost 5 bases to trimming and J lost 11 bases; unmatched junction nucleotides: 9. In DNA form, the CDR3 reads TGTGCCAGCAGCACCACTAGCGGGGCCCCCCAGCAGTTCTTC. This sequence encodes CASSTTSGAPQQFF.

This clone was seen just once. The rearrangement uses TRBV7-7 and TRBJ2-3; no reliable D call. This CDR3 is built from 13 residues. In germline, CDR1 is SSHAT, CDR2 FNYEAQ (reference sequence). Trimming left V 0 bases short and J 6 bases short, with 7 bases between. The CDR3 loop reads CASSLALKDTQYF. In DNA form, the CDR3 reads TGTGCCAGCAGCTTAGCGCTAAAGGATACGCAGTATTTT.

For the CDR3, the DNA is TGTGCCAGTAGTATTCGGGACAGGGGTTACGAGCAGTACTTC. Protein: CASSIRDRGYEQYF. The chain couples TRBV19 to TRBJ2-7; TRBD1 agrees at 10 bases. The germline gives CDR1 LNHDA, CDR2 SQIVND (reference sequence). Losses at the gene ends were 3 bases for V and 4 bases for J; bases not matched to a gene: 3. The CDR3 sequence is 14 residues long.

The V call is TRBV6-1, the J call TRBJ2-5, with D uncertain. There are 13 residues in the CDR3. Trimming took off 4 bases at V and 4 bases at J, with 10 bases between the two ends. CDR1 is MNHNS, CDR2 SASEGT, per germline. The CDR3 is CASSAVSAETQYF. DNA of the CDR3: TGTGCCAGCAGTGCGGTTAGTGCAGAGACCCAGTACTTC.

The rearrangement uses TRBV19 and TRBJ1-2; D gene uncertain. Per germline, CDR1 LNHDA and CDR2 SQIVND (reference sequence). The CDR3 extends over 12 amino acids. Between the trimmed V and J ends, which lost 5 bases and 6 bases, there was a span of 10 bases. CDR3: CASSYLRHGYTF. The CDR3 nucleotides read TGTGCCAGTAGTTACCTCAGGCATGGCTACACCTTC.

To note about this clone: One end of the junction does not line up with germline, which may come from a read error. The sample has other DNA sequences that encode this CDR3 too. The chain links TRBV28 to TRBJ1-6; TRBD1 is a possible D gene (6 bases). The CDR3 contains 16 residues. The germline V gene encodes CDR1 MDHEN and CDR2 SYDVKM. This chain's CDR3 is CASRRGISSYNSPLHF. CDR3 DNA: TGTGCCAGCAGGAGGGGGATAAGCTCCTATAATTCCCCCCTCCACTTT.

This clone was detected only once. The chain couples TRBV10-3 to TRBJ2-5; D is perhaps TRBD1 (6 bases). Trimming cost V 5 bases and J 0 bases, with 10 bases left between them. Germline CDR1 reads ENHRY; CDR2 reads SYGVKD. The CDR3 is 14 residues long. The CDR3 region has the DNA TGTGCCATCAGTCCGACAGGATACCAAGAGACCCAGTACTTC. Protein: CAISPTGYQETQYF.